This is a list of T cell receptor beta chains from one sample in a study of T cell changes during pregnancy in multiple sclerosis. Clones were sequenced by immunoSEQ multiplex PCR, and TCRdb holds only the in-frame ones, with some missing. The sample holds about 71,000 clones; roughly 90% are singletons and the top ten take approximately 5%. Here the sequenced sample was CD8+ T cells from peripheral blood mononuclear cells, taken before pregnancy. The receptors were sampled from a female donor with multiple sclerosis, enrolled in a pregnancy study. CDR3s include the opening cysteine and the closing phenylalanine or tryptophan. Each record gives: D gene, V gene, J gene, clone size, CDR3 DNA, CDR3 protein. A D gene is named only where the DNA matches it firmly. Size is stated for part of the rows, as once, few or many counts, or as a class when the clone is expanded.

>TRBD2|TRBV7-8|TRBJ2-5|NA
TGTGCCAGCAGCGAAGGACTAGCGGGGGTGCAAGAGACCCAGTACTTC
CASSEGLAGVQETQYF
>NA|TRBV27|TRBJ2-5|NA
TGTGCCAGCAGTCTCAACAGGGTAGAGACCCAGTACTTC
CASSLNRVETQYF
>TRBD2|TRBV7-2|TRBJ2-7|NA
TGTGCCAGCAGCTTAGTGGGGCCTGTAGGTAGCGGGGGGCACCTAAGCCAGTACTTC
CASSLVGPVGSGGHLSQYF
>NA|TRBV9|TRBJ2-4|once
TGTGCCAGCAGCAACCCCAGGGATTCGGCCAAAAACATTCAGTACTTC
CASSNPRDSAKNIQYF
>TRBD1|TRBV13|TRBJ2-3|NA
TGTGCCAGCAGCAAGACAGGGTCTGGGACCACAGATACGCAGTATTTT
CASSKTGSGTTDTQYF
>NA|TRBV5-3|TRBJ1-6|NA
TGTGCCAGAAGCCGTGCCCGGAGCTCCTATAATTCACCCCTCCACTTT
CARSRARSSYNSPLHF
>NA|TRBV5-6|TRBJ2-7|once
TGTGCCAGCAGCTCCGGGACATGGAACTCCTACGAGCAGTACTTC
CASSSGTWNSYEQYF
>TRBD1|TRBV10-1|TRBJ1-1|NA
TGCGCCAGCGGTCAGGACAGGGAAGGGTCAGACACTGAAGCTTTCTTT
CASGQDREGSDTEAFF
>NA|TRBV13|TRBJ2-5|NA
TGTGCCAGCAGCGTAACCCGGGACTCTCAAGAGACCCAGTACTTC
CASSVTRDSQETQYF
>NA|TRBV9|TRBJ2-5|NA
TGTGCCAGCAGCGTAGGTCAGGGGTCGCGGGAGACCCAGTACTTC
CASSVGQGSRETQYF
>NA|TRBV13|TRBJ1-1|NA
TGTGCCAGCAGCTTAAGTCCGGGCCAGGGCACTGAAGCTTTCTTT
CASSLSPGQGTEAFF
>NA|TRBV25-1|TRBJ1-3|NA
TGTGCCAGCAGTGAATATTACTTGCCCGACACCATATATTTT
CASSEYYLPDTIYF
>NA|TRBV2|TRBJ2-2|NA
TGTGCCAGCAGTACAGCCTACACCGGGGAGCTGTTTTTT
CASSTAYTGELFF
>TRBD2|TRBV5-4|TRBJ2-3|NA
TGTGCCAGCAGCTTGGGGTGGAGCGGGGAGGAAGATACGCAGTATTTT
CASSLGWSGEEDTQYF
>TRBD2|TRBV4-1|TRBJ2-1|NA
TGCGCCAGCAGCCAGTTGGGCGGGGGAGGCTCCTACAATGAGCAGTTCTTC
CASSQLGGGGSYNEQFF
>TRBD2|TRBV5-5|TRBJ2-7|NA
TGTGCCAGCACCCTAGGACTAGCGGAAACCTACGAGCAGTACTTC
CASTLGLAETYEQYF
>NA|TRBV19|TRBJ1-1|NA
TGTGCCAGTAGATACCCCCGGGGTTTGGACACTGAAGCTTTCTTT
CASRYPRGLDTEAFF
>TRBD2|TRBV4-1|TRBJ2-7|once
TGCGCCAGCAGCCAAGCGACTAGCGGAGGCTACGAGCAGTACTTC
CASSQATSGGYEQYF
>TRBD1|TRBV19|TRBJ1-1|NA
TGTGCCAGTAGTAGTCACAGGGGGAACACTGAAGCTTTCTTT
CASSSHRGNTEAFF
>NA|TRBV27|TRBJ1-2|NA
TGTGCCAGCAGTTTCGGGAGTCTGAGAGGCTACACCTTC
CASSFGSLRGYTF
>NA|TRBV9|TRBJ2-1|NA
TGTGCCAGCAGCCGCGATTACAATGAGCAGTTCTTC
CASSRDYNEQFF
>NA|TRBV10-1|TRBJ2-2|NA
TGCGCCAGCAGTGAGAGGGCAGGGCGATTCACCGGGGAGCTGTTTTTT
CASSERAGRFTGELFF
>NA|TRBV29-1|TRBJ2-2|NA
TGCAGCGTTGAAGGAGGAGTTCGGGGGGAGCTGTTTTTT
CSVEGGVRGELFF
>NA|TRBV11-2|TRBJ1-2|NA
TGTGCCAGCAGCCTTGGGACATATGGCTACACCTTC
CASSLGTYGYTF
>NA|TRBV7-9|TRBJ1-1|NA
TGTGCCAGCAGCTCTAGCTGGGGGGAGGACACTGAAGCTTTCTTT
CASSSSWGEDTEAFF
>TRBD1|TRBV29-1|TRBJ1-1|NA
TGCAGCGCCGTCCCGGGACAGGGCCGGTACACTGAAGCTTTCTTT
CSAVPGQGRYTEAFF
>NA|TRBV4-1|TRBJ2-1|NA
TGCGCCAGCAGCCAAGATCCAACGGGGGAGACCTACAATGAGCAGTTCTTC
CASSQDPTGETYNEQFF
>TRBD1|TRBV5-1|TRBJ1-1|NA
TGCGCCAGCAGCACGGACAGGGGAGACACTGAAGCTTTCTTT
CASSTDRGDTEAFF
>TRBD2|TRBV7-3|TRBJ2-5|once
TGTGCCAGCGAGGCTAGCGGGGGATCGGAGACCCAGTACTTC
CASEASGGSETQYF
>NA|TRBV4-1|TRBJ2-7|NA
TGCGCCAGCAGCCAAGGAGCTAGAGGGAGCAACTACGAGCAGTACTTC
CASSQGARGSNYEQYF
>NA|TRBV13|TRBJ2-2|NA
TGTGCCAGCAGCTTAGTCGGTTCCGGGGAGCTGTTTTTT
CASSLVGSGELFF
>NA|TRBV9|TRBJ1-1|NA
TGTGCCAGCAACCGCCTCCAGGGAGGCGGCACTGAAGCTTTCTTT
CASNRLQGGGTEAFF
>TRBD2|TRBV15|TRBJ2-1|NA
TGTGCCACCAGTCGCGTAGCGGGGTCCCTCCTTGAGCAGTTCTTC
CATSRVAGSLLEQFF
>NA|TRBV6-6|TRBJ2-7|NA
TGTGCCAGCTCCCTCGGGGTCGTCAACGAGCAGTACTTC
CASSLGVVNEQYF
>TRBD1|TRBV9|TRBJ1-5|NA
TGTGCCAGCAGCGTAGGGACAGGGGATCAGCCCCAGCATTTT
CASSVGTGDQPQHF
>TRBD1|TRBV27|TRBJ1-2|NA
TGTGCCAGCACCCCAGGAGAGGGACAGGGCTACACCTTC
CASTPGEGQGYTF
>NA|TRBV6-5|TRBJ2-3|NA
TGTGCCAGCAGTTATGGGGCCACAGATACGCAGTATTTT
CASSYGATDTQYF
>NA|TRBV19|TRBJ2-3|NA
TGTGCCAGTAGTACTCCAGGGGTCACAGATACGCAGTATTTT
CASSTPGVTDTQYF
>NA|TRBV7-9|TRBJ2-4|NA
TGTGCCAGCAGCGGCTCGGGTGGCATTCAGTACTTC
CASSGSGGIQYF
>NA|TRBV6-1|TRBJ2-3|NA
TGTGCCAGCAGTTTTCTGACAGGTCCTACAGATACGCAGTATTTT
CASSFLTGPTDTQYF
>NA|TRBV6-6|TRBJ2-1|NA
TGTGCCAGCAGTTACACATGGAATGAGCAGTTCTTC
CASSYTWNEQFF
>TRBD1|TRBV10-3|TRBJ1-1|once
TGTGCCATCGAGGGGGCCCTGAACACTGAAGCTTTCTTT
CAIEGALNTEAFF
>TRBD1|TRBV2|TRBJ2-1|NA
TGTGCCAGCAGAGAGCCGGGACAGAAGCAGTTCTTC
CASREPGQKQFF
>TRBD1|TRBV28|TRBJ1-5|NA
TGTGCCAGCAACCCAGGACAGGGGTTCGGTCAGCCCCAGCATTTT
CASNPGQGFGQPQHF
>NA|TRBV2|TRBJ2-7|NA
TGTGCCAGCAGTGAACCAGACTCCTACGAGCAGTACTTC
CASSEPDSYEQYF
>NA|TRBV11-2|TRBJ2-5|NA
TGTGCCAGCAGCACAACAGGGACCTTCCCCTCCCAAGAGACCCAGTACTTC
CASSTTGTFPSQETQYF
>NA|TRBV11-2|TRBJ1-1|NA
TGTGCCAGCAGCTTAGTGGGGTTAGGGAGACCTGAAGCTTTCTTT
CASSLVGLGRPEAFF
>TRBD1|TRBV9|TRBJ1-1|NA
TGTGCCAGCAGCGAACAGGGGGGGTACACTGAAGCTTTCTTT
CASSEQGGYTEAFF
>TRBD2|TRBV5-4|TRBJ2-3|NA
TGTGCCAGCAGCTTGGCCCGACTAGCGGGGGGGAGAACAGATACGCAGTATTTT
CASSLARLAGGRTDTQYF
>TRBD1|TRBV4-1|TRBJ1-5|NA
TGCGCCAGCAGCCCTAGTTCGGGACAGATCAATCAGCCCCAGCATTTT
CASSPSSGQINQPQHF
>TRBD1|TRBV14|TRBJ2-7|NA
TGTGCCAGCAGCCAACAGGGGGCATGGGACGAGCAGTACTTC
CASSQQGAWDEQYF
>NA|TRBV13|TRBJ1-1|NA
TGTGCCAGCAGCTTAGAGGGGCCAACTGAAGCTTTCTTT
CASSLEGPTEAFF
>NA|TRBV11-2|TRBJ2-2|NA
TGTGCCAGCAGCTTAGGCAGGACGAACACCGGGGAGCTGTTTTTT
CASSLGRTNTGELFF
>TRBD2|TRBV6-5|TRBJ2-1|NA
TGTGCCAGCAGTACCGGGACTAGCGGGGGTGATGAGCAGTTCTTC
CASSTGTSGGDEQFF
>TRBD1|TRBV6-1|TRBJ1-2|NA
TGTGCCACCCCCGGGGACAGGGGGCAGTGGGGCTACACCTTC
CATPGDRGQWGYTF